This TCR beta chain comes out of a study of shared clonotypes between healthy human individuals. Cells designated naive CD8 were CD45RO-negative and were positively selected for CCR7, with terminally differentiated effector memory CD45RA+ cells excluded. Replicate PCRs for sorted subsets used about 200 ng DNA; this equaled around 29,000 T cell genomes. The data were produced by immunoSEQ multiplex PCR, yet TCRdb's version contains in-frame clones alone and is incomplete. The repertoire holds around 2,100,000 clones, with over 85% as singletons. V was pared by 7 bases and J by 8 bases, with 14 bases between. The germline CDR1 and CDR2 sequences are SQVTM and ANQGSEA. CDR3 length: 12 residues.

This chain links TRBV29-1 with TRBJ1-4, with a possible D match to TRBD1 (5 bases). The clonotype originates from a man between 18 and 29 years old in good health. The material sequenced was naive CD8+ T cells sorted from blood. The CDR3, as DNA: TGCAGCGCGACAGCCTGGGGGGAAAAACTGTTTTTT. Translating gives CSATAWGEKLFF.